Each of the 12 T cell receptor beta chains below was sequenced from the same sample in a study of molecular identifiers for immune sequencing clone quantification. TCRdb re-called the PCR reads with MiXCR, one entry per CDR3 protein. The sample lists about 510,000 distinct CDR3 sequences; around 25% were seen once. Sequenced sample: naive CD8+ T cells from blood, with Jurkat cell RNA spiked in. Subset here: FACS-sorted CD8+CD4-CCR7+CD45RA+ naive T cells. The receptors derive from a human donor in good health. Some libraries in this study had Jurkat cell RNA spiked in.

This clonotype appeared a single time. V is TRBV7-9 and J is TRBJ1-1, with D maybe TRBD1 (6 bases). V dropped 4 bases and J dropped 0 bases, with 9 bases sitting between them. Germline values: CDR1 SEHNR, CDR2 FQNEAQ (reference sequence). The length of the CDR3 is 14 residues. CDR3: CASSSDSVNTEAFF. The CDR3 DNA reads TGTGCCAGCAGCTCGGACAGCGTGAACACTGAAGCTTTCTTT.

About this clonotype: An end of the junction differs from the germline gene, which may be a read error. J is TRBJ2-3 and V is TRBV7-3; D might be TRBD2 (6 bases). The germline CDR1 and CDR2 sequences are SGHTA and FQGTGA. The CDR3 covers 16 residues. The CDR3 nucleotides are TGTGCCAGCAGCGCAGGGACTTCCGACCTCACAGATATGCAGTATTTT. Protein: CASSAGTSDLTDMQYF.

The sample holds a few counts of this clonotype. The DNA for the CDR3 is TGTGCCAGCAGCAGCCGACAACCTACCGTTGATACGCAGTATTTT. It codes for CASSSRQPTVDTQYF. This chain connects TRBV5-5 to TRBJ2-3; the D is unclear. The V and J ends lost 4 bases and 6 bases respectively, with 18 bases between them. Germline assignment: CDR1 SGHKS and CDR2 YYEKEE (reference sequence). The CDR3 totals 15 residues.

There are a few counts of this clonotype. This chain uses TRBV28 with TRBJ2-2; 9 bases are a match to TRBD2. Germline values: CDR1 MDHEN, CDR2 SYDVKM. V shed 10 bases, J shed 2 bases, and the junction held 5 bases outside the gene matches. The CDR3 contains 14 residues. CDR3 sequence: CATGTSLNTGELFF. The CDR3 nucleotides read TGTGCCACCGGGACTAGCCTCAACACCGGGGAGCTGTTTTTT.

The CDR3 DNA reads TGTGCCAGCAGCGGACCTGCCTGGGAGCTGTTTTTT. It codes for CASSGPAWELFF. The chain links TRBV9 to TRBJ2-2; D remains ambiguous. This CDR3 region has 12 residues. Germline loops: CDR1 SGDLS, CDR2 YYNGEE. V shed 3 bases and J shed 9 bases, with 9 bases lying between them.

This clonotype was seen only a few times. The genes are TRBV9 and TRBJ1-1; D is unclear. The CDR3 runs 15 residues. Germline V gives CDR1 SGDLS, CDR2 YYNGEE. V lost 2 bases and J lost 0, with 11 bases in between. CDR3 sequence reads: CASSVSGNLNTEAFF. CDR3 sequence (DNA): TGTGCCAGCAGCGTCAGTGGGAATTTGAACACTGAAGCTTTCTTT. The variable domain in full, completed from reference TRBV9 and TRBJ1-1, reads DSGVTQTPKHLITATGQRVTLRCSPRSGDLSVYWYQQSLDQGLQFLIQYYNGEERAKGNILERFSAQQFPDLHSELNLSSLELGDSALYFCASSVSGNLNTEAFFGQGTRLTVV.

This clonotype was detected many times. The rearrangement joins TRBV28 to TRBJ1-5; D may be TRBD1 (6 bases). V shed 2 bases and J shed 5 bases, with 16 bases lying between them. The germline V gene has CDR1 MDHEN and CDR2 SYDVKM. The CDR3 covers 16 residues. In nucleotides, the CDR3 is TGTGCCAGCAGTTTAGGGGGCAGATTATCGGATCAGCCCCAGCATTTT. This encodes CASSLGGRLSDQPQHF.

In this sample, this clonotype turned up a few times. The rearrangement joins TRBV18 to TRBJ2-4; D may be TRBD2 (6 bases). Germline V CDR1 and CDR2: KGHSH, LQKENI. V was pared by 5 bases and J by 5 bases, with 10 bases between. This CDR3 comprises 13 residues. In DNA form, the CDR3 reads TGTGCCAGCTCAGGATCGGGGGAAAACATTCAGTACTTC. Its translation is CASSGSGENIQYF. The full variable domain, with the rest looked up from reference TRBV18 and TRBJ2-4, is NAGVMQNPRHLVRRRGQEARLRCSPMKGHSHVYWYRQLPEEGLKFMVYLQKENIIDESGMPKERFSAEFPKEGPSILRIQQVVRGDSAAYFCASSGSGENIQYFGAGTRLSVL.

This clonotype has at least ten counts. At one end the junction does not follow the germline gene, possibly because of a read error. The chain is built from TRBV4-3 and TRBJ1-1, with D uncertain. This CDR3 region has 15 residues. Germline values: CDR1 LGHNA, CDR2 YSLEER. CDR3 coding DNA: TGCGCCAGCAGCCAAGGTAGGGTAATGAAGACTGAAGCTTTCTTT. Translated: CASSQGRVMKTEAFF.

This clonotype was detected ten times or more. In nucleotides, the CDR3 is TGTGCCAGCAGCTGGACAGGGAACACCGGGGAGCTGTTTTTT. Its translation is CASSWTGNTGELFF. The genes are TRBV5-4 and TRBJ2-2; 7 bases are shared with TRBD1. Germline loops: CDR1 SGHNT, CDR2 YYREEE (reference sequence). This CDR3 has 14 residues. After removal of 3 bases from V and 1 base from J, the junction contained 0 bases not matched to a gene.

The chain uses TRBV6-2 or TRBV6-3 and TRBJ1-2, with D unresolved. The length of the CDR3 is 15 residues. Germline CDR1 and CDR2: MNHEY and SVGEGT. Trimming left V 6 bases short and J 4 bases short, with 18 bases between. As DNA, the CDR3 is TGTGCCAGCAGCCCCGCCGTGCTAATTCCCTATGGCTACACCTTC. Its translation is CASSPAVLIPYGYTF.

Points on this clonotype: One end of the junction is discordant with germline, which a read error may explain. The chain combines TRBV5-3 with TRBJ2-7; the D gene could be TRBD1 or TRBD2 (5 bases each). TRBV5-3 is an ORF, and what it does is uncertain. This CDR3 is 11 amino acids long. CDR3 sequence reads: CASSRGTGSNF. In nucleotides, the CDR3 is TGTGCGAGCAGCAGAGGGACGGGGTCGAACTTC.